A selection of T cell receptor beta chains follows, all from one sample in a study of shared clonotypes between healthy human individuals. Only in-frame clones appear in the TCRdb table, and some are missing; sequencing was by immunoSEQ multiplex PCR. The repertoire holds about 2,100,000 clones, under 95% seen once, with 1.5% to 2% in the top ten. The material sequenced was naive CD8+ T cells from PBMCs. These receptors came from a man aged 18 to 30 in good health. Some clones in this sample may be carry-over from other donors' samples. CDR3s include the opening cysteine and the closing phenylalanine or tryptophan. D genes are given only for firm matches. Rows may omit the clone size; those that give it use once, few, many or a size class.

TRBV6-6	few	NA	TRBJ1-5	TGTGCCAGCAAGATGGCGTCGAGCAATCAGCCCCAGCATTTT	CASKMASSNQPQHF
TRBV7-8	NA	TRBD2	TRBJ2-3	TGTGCCAGCAGCGAAAAGGGAGGGGAGACTAGGAACTCGGATACGCAGTATTTT	CASSEKGGETRNSDTQYF
TRBV29-1	once	NA	TRBJ2-7	TGCAGCGTTGGGACAGTTTACTACGAGCAGTACTTC	CSVGTVYYEQYF
TRBV6-1	NA	TRBD1	TRBJ2-7	TGTGCCAGCAGTGAAGCGGTCTGGACAGGGATCTACGAGCAGTACTTC	CASSEAVWTGIYEQYF
TRBV9	NA	NA	TRBJ2-7	TGTGCCAGCAGCGTAGGTTACGTCTCCTACGAGCAGTACTTC	CASSVGYVSYEQYF
TRBV9	NA	NA	TRBJ2-5	TGTGCCAGCAGCGTAGACACGGGAGCGACCCAGTACTTC	CASSVDTGATQYF
TRBV7-3	NA	NA	TRBJ2-3	TGTGCCAGCAGCTTAACGTCGACAGGCTCGGATACGCAGTATTTT	CASSLTSTGSDTQYF
TRBV27	few	NA	TRBJ1-1	TGTGCCAGCAGCTGGCAGGGGAACACTGAAGCTTTCTTT	CASSWQGNTEAFF
TRBV4-1	NA	NA	TRBJ2-7	TGCGCCAGCAGCCAAGATCTAGAAGATTACGAGCAGTACTTC	CASSQDLEDYEQYF
TRBV5-1	NA	TRBD2	TRBJ2-1	TGCGCCAGCAGCCTTAGCGGGCCAGAGTACAATGAGCAGTTCTTC	CASSLSGPEYNEQFF
TRBV4-1	once	NA	TRBJ2-7	TGCGCCAGCAGCCAAGACCCCGCGTCTAGTTTCCACGAGCAGTACTTC	CASSQDPASSFHEQYF
TRBV11-3	NA	TRBD2	TRBJ2-1	TGTGCCAGCAGCTTAGAATCAAGCGGGATGGGTTCCAATGAGCAGTTCTTC	CASSLESSGMGSNEQFF
TRBV6-6	NA	NA	TRBJ2-1	TGTGCCAGCAGGCTCGCGGGGCTGTACAATGAGCAGTTCTTC	CASRLAGLYNEQFF
TRBV11-2	NA	NA	TRBJ1-2	TGTGCCAGCAGCTTTGGGGGGAGAGGGGAGTATGGCTACACCTTC	CASSFGGRGEYGYTF
TRBV6-5	NA	NA	TRBJ2-7	TGTGCCAGGCCTCAAAACAGGCCGTCTCGGTACGAGCAGTACTTC	CARPQNRPSRYEQYF
TRBV5-5	NA	TRBD1	TRBJ1-2	TGTGCCAGCAGCTTGGCCCGGGACAGGAACTATGGCTACACCTTC	CASSLARDRNYGYTF
TRBV28	NA	NA	TRBJ2-1	TGTGCCAGCAGGAAATTGGGGAGATTAAATGAGCAGTTCTTC	CASRKLGRLNEQFF
TRBV4-2	once	NA	TRBJ1-2	TGTGCCAGCAGCCAAGTAGGTTACGATCTGGGTTGGCGCTCGGATTCTAACTATGGCTACACCTTC	CASSQVGYDLGWRSDSNYGYTF
TRBV19	NA	NA	TRBJ2-6	TGTGCCAGTATTTACACAGGCTGGCGGGCACCTGGGGCCAACGTCCTGACTTTC	CASIYTGWRAPGANVLTF
TRBV11-2	NA	NA	TRBJ2-3	TGTGCCAGCAGCTCCAAGCCAGGGGATACGCAGTATTTT	CASSSKPGDTQYF
TRBV19	NA	TRBD1	TRBJ1-1	TGTGCCAGTAGTATAAGGACAGGGAAGGCCAGGGCCGAGACTGAAGCTTTCTTT	CASSIRTGKARAETEAFF
TRBV5-1	NA	NA	TRBJ2-7	TGCGCCAGCAGCTTGGCCGAGTCAGGGGGGGGTGAGCAGTACTTC	CASSLAESGGGEQYF
TRBV19	NA	NA	TRBJ2-1	TGTGCCAGTTCTGCCCTGGACTCCCACTGGAATGAGCAGTTCTTC	CASSALDSHWNEQFF
TRBV28	NA	NA	TRBJ1-1	TGTGCCAGCAGCTCCCGTAACGGAATGAACACTGAAGCTTTCTTT	CASSSRNGMNTEAFF
TRBV30	NA	NA	TRBJ1-1	TGTGCCTGCACAACGGAGAACACTGAAGCTTTCTTT	CACTTENTEAFF
TRBV10-3	NA	NA	TRBJ1-1	TGTGCCATCAGTGAGTCTCCCCCGGGGGGAGGGGTTGAAGCTTTCTTT	CAISESPPGGGVEAFF
TRBV7-9	NA	TRBD2	TRBJ2-7	TGTGCCAGCAGCTTAGCGCGGGACGGGAGGGTTAGCTCCTACGAGCAGTACTTC	CASSLARDGRVSSYEQYF
TRBV28	NA	NA	TRBJ2-1	TGTGCCAGCAGCACTTCGGGGGAGGCGGAAAATGAGCAGTTCTTC	CASSTSGEAENEQFF
TRBV2	NA	TRBD1	TRBJ2-3	TGTGCCAGCAGTGAGGCAGGGGGCGCAGATACGCAGTATTTT	CASSEAGGADTQYF
TRBV19	NA	TRBD2	TRBJ2-6	TGTGCCAGTAATCGGGACTACCACTCTGGGGCCAACGTCCTGACTTTC	CASNRDYHSGANVLTF
TRBV2	few	TRBD1	TRBJ2-1	TGTGCCATCGACAGGGAGAATGAGCAGTTCTTC	CAIDRENEQFF